Listed below are T cell receptor beta chains from one sample, sequenced in a study of blood T cell repertoires in COVID-19. TCRdb's table, derived via immunoSEQ multiplex PCR, lists solely in-frame clones and lacks some. The sample lists about 250,000 clones; about nine tenths were seen once. Sequenced material: PBMCs or T cells enriched from blood (not recorded which). These receptors originate from a man aged 18 to 29 who had recovered from COVID-19. Both conserved end residues are part of each CDR3. A D gene is named only where the DNA matches it firmly. Clone size, where shown, is once, few, many, or a class for clones that have expanded.

length: 12; size: .; J: TRBJ1-1; V: TRBV27; D: .; DNA: TGTGCCTCGGCAGGGATACTGACTGAAGCTTTCTTT; CDR3: CASAGILTEAFF
length: 14; size: .; J: TRBJ1-2; V: TRBV6-5; D: TRBD1; DNA: TGTGCCACCTACCCGGGACAGGCGACCTATGGCTACACCTTC; CDR3: CATYPGQATYGYTF
length: 13; size: .; J: TRBJ2-1; V: TRBV12-3/TRBV12-4; D: .; DNA: TGTGCCAGCAGTTTTGAGGCCGACGGCGAGCAGTTCTTC; CDR3: CASSFEADGEQFF
length: 16; size: .; J: TRBJ2-1; V: TRBV6-1; D: TRBD2; DNA: TGTGCCAGCAGTGAAGCGGCTAGCGGGCCTTACAATGAGCAGTTCTTC; CDR3: CASSEAASGPYNEQFF
length: 16; size: .; J: TRBJ2-7; V: TRBV28; D: TRBD2; DNA: TGTGCCAGCAGTGCTCCTAGCGGGTGGGGACCTAACGAGCAGTACTTC; CDR3: CASSAPSGWGPNEQYF
length: 13; size: .; J: TRBJ2-2; V: TRBV14; D: .; DNA: TGTGCCAGCAGCCCCGACAGGTCCGGGGAGCTGTTTTTT; CDR3: CASSPDRSGELFF
length: 15; size: .; J: TRBJ2-3; V: TRBV6-2/TRBV6-3; D: .; DNA: TGTGCCAGCAGTTACTTTGGGAGGGGGACAGATACGCAGTATTTT; CDR3: CASSYFGRGTDTQYF
length: 15; size: .; J: TRBJ1-5; V: TRBV15; D: TRBD1; DNA: TGTGCCACCAGCAACCAGGGGGCTCGCAATCAGCCCCAGCATTTT; CDR3: CATSNQGARNQPQHF
length: 18; size: .; J: TRBJ2-2; V: TRBV7-2; D: TRBD2; DNA: TGTGCCAGCACCCTGGAGGCTAAGGGCGGGGGGCCCACCGGGGAGCTGTTTTTT; CDR3: CASTLEAKGGGPTGELFF
length: 15; size: .; J: TRBJ2-7; V: TRBV4-1; D: TRBD1; DNA: TGCGCCAGCAGCCAAGGGGACAGTCCACGCCGCGAGCAGTACTTC; CDR3: CASSQGDSPRREQYF
length: 17; size: .; J: TRBJ2-2; V: TRBV3-1/TRBV3-2; D: TRBD2; DNA: TGTGCCAGCAGCCATGGTCGGGGGGGTTACAACACCGGGGAGCTGTTTTTT; CDR3: CASSHGRGGYNTGELFF
length: 12; size: .; J: TRBJ1-1; V: TRBV30; D: .; DNA: TGTGCCTGGAGGGTGTATAGCACTGAAGCTTTCTTT; CDR3: CAWRVYSTEAFF
length: 15; size: once; J: TRBJ1-1; V: TRBV3-1/TRBV3-2; D: .; DNA: TGTGCCAGCAGCCGTACAGGGAAGGGAAACACTGAAGCTTTCTTT; CDR3: CASSRTGKGNTEAFF
length: 14; size: .; J: TRBJ2-5; V: TRBV7-9; D: .; DNA: TGTGCCAGCAGCCCGGGGAGTGTTAAAGAGACCCAGTACTTC; CDR3: CASSPGSVKETQYF
length: 15; size: .; J: TRBJ1-5; V: TRBV11-2; D: .; DNA: TGTGCCAGCAGCGAAGGGGCAAGGGGGAATCAGCCCCAGCATTTT; CDR3: CASSEGARGNQPQHF
length: 13; size: .; J: TRBJ1-5; V: TRBV19; D: TRBD1; DNA: TGTGCCAGTAGTACCACAGGGGCTCAGCCCCAGCATTTT; CDR3: CASSTTGAQPQHF
length: 12; size: .; J: TRBJ1-1; V: TRBV19; D: .; DNA: TGTGCCAGTAGTTCCGGGTTGGCTGAAGCTTTCTTT; CDR3: CASSSGLAEAFF